Following are 17 T cell receptor beta chains from one sample sequenced in a study of T cell responses to AZD1222 COVID-19 vaccine. Sequencing used immunoSEQ multiplex PCR; TCRdb keeps in-frame clones, though not all of them. The data show around 96,000 clones, with roughly 84% seen just once and approximately 5.6% held by the top ten. The sample was peripheral blood, taken 28 days after the second AZD1222 dose. The receptors were gathered from an adult who received the AZD1222 COVID-19 vaccine.

The chain is built from TRBV3-1 (or the pseudogene TRBV3-2) and TRBJ2-1; 7 bases align to TRBD2. The V gene's germline CDR1 is LGHDT and CDR2 YNNKEL (reference sequence). This CDR3 comprises 16 residues. V trimming: 1 base; J trimming: 10 bases; junction bases outside the gene matches: 13. The CDR3: CASSQVASVGEGEQFF. The CDR3 nucleotides are TGTGCCAGCAGCCAAGTTGCCAGTGTGGGGGAGGGGGAGCAGTTCTTC.

V is TRBV7-8 and J is TRBJ2-6; possible D gene TRBD2, 6 bases. The V gene lost 1 base and the J gene lost 4 bases, with 17 bases spanning the gap. The germline gives CDR1 SGHVS, CDR2 FQNEAQ. CDR3 size: 18 residues. As DNA, the CDR3 is TGTGCCAGCAGCTTAGTCCCGGAGGGCTCTCTGGGGGCCAACGTCCTGACTTTC. Encoded protein: CASSLVPEGSLGANVLTF.

The chain links TRBV11-3 to TRBJ2-1; possibly TRBD1 for D (5 bases). The V end lost 5 bases, the J end lost 4 bases, and 15 bases lay between the germline ends. From germline, CDR1 is SGHNT and CDR2 YENEEA. This CDR3 is 15 amino acids long. The CDR3 sequence: CASSKQAFSYNEQFF. CDR3 nucleotides: TGTGCCAGCAGCAAACAGGCATTCTCTTACAATGAGCAGTTCTTC.

The chain uses TRBV4-2 and TRBJ2-2; no clear D gene. Between the trimmed V and J ends, which lost 0 bases and 3 bases, there was a span of 5 bases. The length of the CDR3 is 14 residues. The germline gives CDR1 LGHNA, CDR2 YNFKEQ. The chain's CDR3 is CASSQDIDTGELFF. The CDR3 nucleotides are TGTGCCAGCAGCCAAGATATAGACACCGGGGAGCTGTTTTTT.

J is TRBJ2-7 and V is TRBV7-9; 14 bases map to TRBD2. This CDR3 is built from 19 residues. V shed 5 bases and J 1 base; nucleotides not matched to a gene: 13. Germline CDR1 SEHNR, CDR2 FQNEAQ (reference sequence). CDR3 DNA: TGTGCCAGCAGCCCTGGGACTAGCGGGAGTGAGCGGAGGTCCTACGAGCAGTACTTC. This translates into CASSPGTSGSERRSYEQYF.

DNA for the CDR3: TGTGCCAGCACCGCCGGGCCCGAAGCTTTCTTT. It specifies CASTAGPEAFF. The chain employs TRBV28 and TRBJ1-1; no clear D. The CDR3 consists of 11 residues. Trimming pared 7 bases from V and 8 bases from J, leaving 11 bases between. CDR1 is MDHEN, CDR2 SYDVKM, per germline.

The chain couples TRBV7-8 to TRBJ1-2; D uncertain. Trimming removed 0 bases from V and 4 bases from J, with 15 bases in between. CDR3 size: 16 residues. In germline, CDR1 is SGHVS, CDR2 FQNEAQ. CDR3 nucleotides: TGTGCCAGCAGCTTAGCAGCGGGCAGGACGAGCTATGGCTACACCTTC. Its translation is CASSLAAGRTSYGYTF.

V is TRBV19 and J is TRBJ2-7, with TRBD2 matching over 8 bases. Trimming removed 5 bases from V and 6 bases from J; junction bases left unmatched: 9. CDR3 length: 14 amino acids. The germline gives CDR1 LNHDA, CDR2 SQIVND (reference sequence). The CDR3: CASSESGTRGEQYF. CDR3 bases: TGTGCCAGTAGTGAGTCCGGGACTAGAGGCGAGCAGTACTTC.

The chain has TRBV19 and TRBJ2-7, with TRBD2 matching over 7 bases. The CDR3 has 15 amino acids. Germline V gene sequence: CDR1 LNHDA, CDR2 SQIVND (reference sequence). The junction had 5 bases not matched to a gene; V was cut back by 1 base and J by 2 bases. CDR3: CASSIGLAATYEQYF. The DNA of the CDR3 is TGTGCCAGTAGTATAGGGCTAGCGGCCACCTACGAGCAGTACTTC.

This clone came up a few times. The rearrangement uses TRBV11-2 and TRBJ2-7; D remains ambiguous. The V end lost 2 bases, the J end lost 6 bases, and 17 bases lay between the germline ends. Germline CDR1 reads SGHAT; CDR2 reads FQNNGV. The CDR3 contains 15 residues. CDR3 in DNA: TGTGCCAGCAGCTTATATCCCCAGGATCTCTCCGAGCAGTACTTC. As protein: CASSLYPQDLSEQYF.

The sample holds a few counts of this clone. V and J are TRBV28 and TRBJ2-7; no definite D call. CDR3 length: 13 residues. Germline V lookup: CDR1 MDHEN, CDR2 SYDVKM. Between the trimmed V and J ends, which lost 4 bases and 4 bases, there was a span of 11 bases. The CDR3 DNA follows: TGTGCCAGCAGTTCTACTAACCTTTACGAGCAGTACTTC. Translating gives CASSSTNLYEQYF.

V gene TRBV19 combines with J gene TRBJ2-3, with 7 bases identical to TRBD2. V gave up 10 bases and J gave up 6 bases; unmatched junction bases: 13. Germline V gene data show CDR1 as LNHDA and CDR2 as SQIVND (reference sequence). The CDR3 covers 14 residues. DNA for the CDR3: TGTGCCACCCGGGACGGCGGGGGAGCGGATACGCAGTATTTT. Its translation is CATRDGGGADTQYF. The whole variable domain, filled in from reference TRBV19 and TRBJ2-3, reads DGGITQSPKYLFRKEGQNVTLSCEQNLNHDAMYWYRQDPGQGLRLIYYSQIVNDFQKGDIAEGYSVSREKKESFPLTVTSAQKNPTAFYLCATRDGGGADTQYFGPGTRLTVL.

The chain employs TRBV19 and TRBJ2-7; TRBD1 agrees at 7 bases. Trimming removed 4 bases from V and 6 bases from J; junction bases left unmatched: 9. Germline V gene sequence: CDR1 LNHDA, CDR2 SQIVND (reference sequence). The CDR3 length is 14 residues. DNA for the CDR3: TGTGCCAGTAGTACAACGAGGGGGCGCGGCGAGCAGTACTTC. It translates to CASSTTRGRGEQYF.

The rearrangement links TRBV6-1 to TRBJ2-7; the D call may be TRBD1 or TRBD2 (5 bases each). With 3 bases removed from V and 3 bases from J, the gap between germline ends came to 12 bases. The CDR3 has 14 residues. Germline V gene sequence: CDR1 MNHNS, CDR2 SASEGT. CDR3 nucleotide sequence: TGTGCCAGCAGTGAGGGACCCGGGCTCTACGAGCAGTACTTC. Protein: CASSEGPGLYEQYF.

This clone occurred once. The chain has TRBV7-2 and TRBJ2-3; a possible D gene is TRBD1 (6 bases). V shed 3 bases and J shed 0 bases, with 7 bases lying between them. CDR3 size: 14 residues. CDR1 is SGHTA and CDR2 is FQGNSA in the germline V gene. Written as DNA, the CDR3 is TGTGCCAGCAGCTTGGGACATAGCACAGATACGCAGTATTTT. It codes for CASSLGHSTDTQYF. The complete variable domain, with remaining parts taken from reference TRBV7-2 and TRBJ2-3, reads GAGVSQSPSNKVTEKGKDVELRCDPISGHTALYWYRQSLGQGLEFLIYFQGNSAPDKSGLPSDRFSAERTGGSVSTLTIQRTQQEDSAVYLCASSLGHSTDTQYFGPGTRLTVL.

The rearrangement joins TRBV5-6 to TRBJ2-4; TRBD2 is a possible D gene (6 bases). V lost 4 bases to trimming and J lost 8 bases, with 16 bases between them. The CDR3 is 14 amino acids. Germline V gene lookup returns CDR1 SGHDT and CDR2 YYEEEE. The DNA of the CDR3 is TGTGCCAGCAGCATCGACTGGAGGGAAGACATTCAGTACTTC. Encoded protein: CASSIDWREDIQYF. Combining the CDR3 with reference TRBV5-6 and TRBJ2-4 gives the whole variable domain DAGVTQSPTHLIKTRGQQVTLRCSPKSGHDTVSWYQQALGQGPQFIFQYYEEEERQRGNFPDRFSGHQFPNYSSELNVNALLLGDSALYLCASSIDWREDIQYFGAGTRLSVL.

The rearrangement uses TRBV11-2 and TRBJ1-1; D is unclear. The CDR3 extends over 14 amino acids. Germline CDR1 and CDR2: SGHAT and FQNNGV. V lost 4 bases to trimming and J lost 1 base, with 10 bases between them. CDR3 sequence (DNA): TGTGCCAGCAGCTCCGTGTCCCAGAACACTGAAGCTTTCTTT. It is translated as CASSSVSQNTEAFF.